This T cell receptor (beta chain) appears in the sequencing data of a study of blood T cell repertoires in COVID-19. Study background: Both acute and convalescent COVID-19 samples were obtained from the United States, Italy and Spain. In each case, the material was cDNA or gDNA derived from T cells, B-cell-depleted T cells, or PBMCs.

Trimming removed 4 bases from V and 6 bases from J; junction bases left unmatched: 8. The germline V gene has CDR1 KGHDR and CDR2 SFDVKD. CDR3 length equals 15 residues. In the source study's methods: Nucleated cell number was recorded as an estimate derived from reference gene primer amplification. This table comes from immunoSEQ multiplex PCR, and its TCRdb copy is limited to in-frame clones, with some not included. The D gene and trimming were derived from the DNA, and the V and J assignments and clone size from that table. Of roughly 98,000 clones listed, 85% to 95% are singletons. Sequencing was done on a sample of peripheral blood. The J gene is TRBJ1-5, the V gene TRBV24-1, with TRBD1 matching 7 bases. The TCR originated in a woman in her sixties with active COVID-19. For the CDR3, the DNA is TGTGCCACCAGTGAGATCAGGACAGGTCCTCAGCCCCAGCATTTT. Translated: CATSEIRTGPQPQHF.